Below, 31 T cell receptor beta chains from the same sample are listed, as sequenced in a study of regulatory T cells in long-lasting Graves disease. Noted time point: persistent/refractory GD, antithyroid drugs over 5 years with positive TRAb. PBMC-extracted RNA yielded the TCR library. The TCR beta library used iRepertoire HTBI primers with Arm-PCR amplification of CDR3. TCRdb ran MiXCR on the multiplex PCR reads and lists one entry per CDR3 protein. The profile shows 400,000 or so distinct CDR3 sequences, around 20% of them singletons. Sequencing was performed on peripheral blood mononuclear cells (PBMCs), taken when the disease was refractory, from a patient treated with antithyroid drugs. The receptor set was obtained from a female donor with Graves disease.

The chain combines TRBV6-1 with TRBJ1-1, with 7 bases that match TRBD1. This CDR3 is built from 16 residues. The J segment lost 5 bases and the V segment lost 5 bases, leaving 14 bases of the junction unmatched. CDR1 and CDR2 (germline): MNHNS, SASEGT. The DNA for the CDR3 is TGTGCCAGCAGTCAGGCCAGGCAGGGGGTGAGGACTGAAGCTTTCTTT. Protein: CASSQARQGVRTEAFF.

J is TRBJ2-5 and V is TRBV6-1; possibly TRBD1 for D (5 bases). Trimming stripped 7 bases from V and 1 base from J, with 10 bases between. CDR3 size: 13 residues. The germline V gene encodes CDR1 MNHNS and CDR2 SASEGT. This chain's CDR3 is CASILRGQETQYF. The DNA of the CDR3 is TGTGCCAGCATCTTAAGGGGCCAAGAGACCCAGTACTTC.

This clonotype was detected many times. The rearrangement joins TRBV10-3 to TRBJ2-5, with D possibly matching TRBD2 (5 bases). The germline V gene encodes CDR1 ENHRY and CDR2 SYGVKD. V was clipped by 6 bases and J by 2 bases, with 10 bases between them. The CDR3 has 13 amino acids. The CDR3 loop is CAIRPGSQETQYF. CDR3 DNA: TGTGCCATCAGACCGGGATCACAAGAGACCCAGTACTTC.

In this sample, this clonotype turned up a few times. The rearrangement uses TRBV7-6 and TRBJ2-2, with 8 bases lining up with TRBD1. The CDR3 has 18 amino acids. Trimming at V came to 5 bases and at J to 5 bases, leaving 16 bases not matched to a gene. In germline, CDR1 is SGHVS, CDR2 FNYEAQ. The CDR3 bases are TGTGCCAGCAGCATATTGGCTGCAGGACAGGGAAGAACCGGGGAGCTGTTTTTT. Translation gives CASSILAAGQGRTGELFF.

This clonotype was observed a few times. The J gene is TRBJ2-2, the V gene TRBV28, with 7 bases that match TRBD2. V trimming: 6 bases; J trimming: 1 base; junction bases outside the gene matches: 2. The V gene's germline CDR1 is MDHEN and CDR2 SYDVKM. This CDR3 comprises 14 residues. As DNA, the CDR3 is TGTGCCAGCAGATCGGGGGGGAACACCGGGGAGCTGTTTTTT. This encodes CASRSGGNTGELFF.

This chain connects TRBV19 to TRBJ1-5, with D uncertain. Germline assignment: CDR1 LNHDA and CDR2 SQIVND (reference sequence). V lost 0 bases, J lost 1 base, and 16 bases lay in between. The CDR3 runs to 18 residues. The CDR3: CASSIDQSEGLSNQPQHF. The CDR3 DNA follows: TGTGCCAGTAGTATAGACCAAAGCGAAGGATTAAGCAATCAGCCCCAGCATTTT.

The J gene is TRBJ2-1, the V gene TRBV7-2; a weak D match, TRBD1 (6 bases). V lost 4 bases, J lost 5 bases, and 15 bases lay in between. CDR1 is SGHTA and CDR2 is FQGNSA in the germline V gene. The CDR3 totals 15 residues. CDR3: CASSSIWTANNEQFF. The CDR3 nucleotides read TGTGCCAGCAGCTCCATTTGGACAGCCAACAATGAGCAGTTCTTC.

This clonotype was counted only a few times. V is TRBV3-1 and J is TRBJ1-1; D might be TRBD1 (5 bases). The CDR3 covers 15 residues. The germline CDR1 and CDR2 sequences are LGHDT and YNNKEL (reference sequence). V was shortened by 3 bases and J by 1 base, with 12 bases between the two germline ends. CDR3 region: CASSQGDGKNTEAFF. The CDR3 coding sequence is TGTGCCAGCAGCCAGGGGGACGGGAAGAACACTGAAGCTTTCTTT.

This clonotype was recorded many times. CDR3 sequence reads: CASSWTADPNTEAFF. CDR3 nucleotide sequence: TGTGCCAGCAGTTGGACCGCGGACCCGAACACTGAAGCTTTCTTT. This chain uses TRBV12-3 or TRBV12-4 with TRBJ1-1; D call uncertain. The V end lost 4 bases, the J end lost 1 base, and 13 bases lay between the germline ends. CDR3 length: 15 amino acids.

This clonotype was seen a handful of times. The rearrangement links TRBV7-9 to TRBJ2-5; D remains ambiguous. This CDR3 has 13 residues. Trimming left V 2 bases short and J 7 bases short, with 11 bases between. Germline V gene sequence: CDR1 SEHNR, CDR2 FQNEAQ (reference sequence). CDR3 in DNA: TGTGCCAGCAGCTTAAATTCCCCATTGACCCAGTACTTC. Protein: CASSLNSPLTQYF.

This clonotype has a count of ten or more. The chain links TRBV5-1 to TRBJ1-6, with 12 bases identical to TRBD1. CDR3 length: 14 amino acids. Germline V CDR1 and CDR2: SGHRS, YFSETQ. Trimming at V came to 3 bases and at J to 10 bases, leaving 2 bases not matched to a gene. The chain's CDR3 is CASSSGQGASPLHF. CDR3 DNA sequence: TGCGCCAGCAGCTCGGGACAGGGGGCATCACCCCTCCACTTT.

The rearrangement uses TRBV5-1 and TRBJ1-3; D uncertain. Germline CDR1 is SGHRS and CDR2 is YFSETQ. The CDR3 covers 14 residues. V shed 4 bases and J shed 0 bases, with 8 bases lying between them. For the CDR3, the DNA is TGCGCCAGCAGCCCACCAGACTCTGGAAACACCATATATTTT. Residues: CASSPPDSGNTIYF.

This chain connects TRBV7-9 to TRBJ1-2; D unclear. CDR1 and CDR2 (germline): SEHNR, FQNEAQ (reference sequence). The CDR3 has 13 amino acids. V was trimmed by 8 bases and J by 1 base, leaving 11 bases between them. The CDR3 spells CASRGPSNYGYTF. For the CDR3, the DNA is TGTGCCAGCCGCGGGCCGAGTAACTATGGCTACACCTTC.

This clonotype occurred many times. The chain has TRBV2 and TRBJ2-5; no clear D gene. In germline, CDR1 is SNHLY, CDR2 FYNNEI. The CDR3 totals 17 residues. V lost 4 bases and J lost 2, with 20 bases in between. CDR3 bases: TGTGCCAGCAGTGGGTTCCGTCCCATAGTCGTACAAGAGACCCAGTACTTC. This translates into CASSGFRPIVVQETQYF. The entire variable domain, with the rest obtained from reference TRBV2 and TRBJ2-5, is as follows: EPEVTQTPSHQVTQMGQEVILRCVPISNHLYFYWYRQILGQKVEFLVSFYNNEISEKSEIFDDQFSVERPDGSNFTLKIRSTKLEDSAMYFCASSGFRPIVVQETQYFGPGTRLLVL.

This clonotype appeared a few times. This sequence joins TRBV6-5 and TRBJ2-5; D gene ambiguous. The CDR3 runs to 15 residues. V was cut by 4 bases and J by 3 bases, with 15 bases left in between. Germline CDR1 and CDR2: MNHEY and SVGAGI. CDR3 in amino acids: CASSSDWGSKETQYF. DNA of the CDR3: TGTGCCAGCAGTTCAGATTGGGGTTCCAAAGAGACCCAGTACTTC.

The rearrangement joins TRBV20-1 to TRBJ1-5, with TRBD1 as a possible D gene (5 bases). V was shortened by 0 bases and J by 4 bases, with 10 bases between the two germline ends. CDR1 is DFQATT, CDR2 SNEGSKA, per germline (reference sequence). The CDR3 contains 14 residues. The CDR3 protein is CSAREVEGNQPQHF. In DNA form, the CDR3 reads TGCAGTGCTAGAGAAGTAGAGGGGAATCAGCCCCAGCATTTT.

The chain recombines TRBV6-2 or TRBV6-3 with TRBJ2-1, with D uncertain. Germline assignment: CDR1 MNHEY and CDR2 SVGEGT. CDR3 size: 13 residues. V gave up 5 bases and J gave up 8 bases, with 13 bases separating them. CDR3 in DNA: TGTGCCAGCAGTGTACTGGGCCTCGATGAGCAGTTCTTC. Amino acids: CASSVLGLDEQFF.

This clonotype was seen ten or more times. The rearrangement uses TRBV28 and TRBJ1-4, with D possibly matching TRBD1 (5 bases). The CDR3 length is 12 residues. Between the trimmed V and J ends, which lost 7 bases and 4 bases, there was a span of 7 bases. In germline, CDR1 is MDHEN, CDR2 SYDVKM. CDR3 DNA: TGTGCCAGCAAGGGGAATAATGAAAAACTGTTTTTT. Translating it yields CASKGNNEKLFF.

In the case of this clonotype: A read error is possible here, since a much larger clone lies one base away. V usage is TRBV7-2 and J usage is TRBJ2-4, with a possible D match to TRBD1 (6 bases). The CDR3 spans 14 residues. Germline V gives CDR1 SGHTA, CDR2 FQGNSA. V lost 5 bases to trimming and J lost 9 bases, with 17 bases between them. The CDR3 protein is CASSTGPVSGIQYF. For the CDR3, the DNA is TGTGCCAGCAGCACAGGGCCAGTTTCAGGCATTCAGTACTTC.

In this sample, this clonotype turned up a few times. This chain joins TRBV5-5 and TRBJ2-7; D ambiguous. Germline V CDR1 and CDR2: SGHKS, YYEKEE (reference sequence). CDR3 length equals 11 residues. V was shortened by 2 bases and J by 5 bases, with 5 bases between the two germline ends. This chain's CDR3 is CASSFLNEQYF. The CDR3 DNA follows: TGTGCCAGCAGCTTCCTAAACGAGCAGTACTTC.

The rearrangement joins TRBV7-9 to TRBJ2-7; 8 nucleotides match TRBD1. V was pared by 3 bases and J by 2 bases, with 6 bases of the junction left unmatched. The CDR3 is 15 amino acids. The germline gives CDR1 SEHNR, CDR2 FQNEAQ (reference sequence). The CDR3 DNA reads TGTGCCAGCAGCTTTGGGACAGGCCGAACCTACGAGCAGTACTTC. Translating gives CASSFGTGRTYEQYF.

This chain links TRBV4-2 with TRBJ2-7; D might be TRBD2 (6 bases). The CDR3 consists of 15 residues. The ends were cut back, 5 bases at V and 2 bases at J, with 16 bases in the middle. Germline CDR1 LGHNA, CDR2 YNFKEQ. DNA of the CDR3: TGTGCCAGCAGCGACATGACTAGTGGGACCTACGAGCAGTACTTC. This translates into CASSDMTSGTYEQYF.

Only a few counts were recorded for this clonotype. The chain employs TRBV10-2 and TRBJ1-5; D remains ambiguous. This CDR3 is built from 12 residues. With 5 bases removed from V and 4 bases from J, the gap between germline ends came to 6 bases. CDR1 WSHSY and CDR2 SAAADI come from the germline V gene. The CDR3 region has the DNA TGCGCCAGCAGTAAAGGGAATCAGCCCCAGCATTTT. Translation: CASSKGNQPQHF.

V is TRBV19 and J is TRBJ2-5; D is possibly TRBD1 (5 bases). Per the germline V gene, CDR1 is LNHDA and CDR2 is SQIVND (reference sequence). The CDR3 has 16 residues. V lost 6 bases and J lost 5, with 22 bases in between. The CDR3 protein is CASRGLSGQGGETQYF. The CDR3 DNA is TGTGCCAGTAGGGGCCTATCCGGGCAGGGCGGTGAGACCCAGTACTTC.

This clonotype was seen a few times. CDR3 protein: CASSESWVENSPLHF. In DNA form, the CDR3 reads TGTGCCAGCAGTGAATCATGGGTGGAGAATTCACCCCTCCACTTT. The rearrangement joins TRBV2 to TRBJ1-6; D gene unclear. V gave up 2 bases and J gave up 7 bases, with 12 bases separating them. The germline gives CDR1 SNHLY, CDR2 FYNNEI. This CDR3 spans 15 amino acids.

The rearrangement joins TRBV6-2 or TRBV6-3 to TRBJ2-7; tentatively, D is TRBD1 (5 bases). The V and J ends lost 2 bases and 4 bases respectively, with 18 bases between them. The CDR3 spans 16 residues. Germline loops: CDR1 MNHEY, CDR2 SVGEGT. The CDR3 spells CASSYRPGHTDYEQYF. The DNA for the CDR3 is TGTGCCAGCAGTTACCGCCCAGGGCATACCGATTACGAGCAGTACTTC.

This clonotype turned up a few times. The chain links TRBV7-2 to TRBJ1-6, with D tentatively TRBD1 (6 bases). Germline V gene data show CDR1 as SGHTA and CDR2 as FQGNSA. The CDR3 is 15 residues long. Deletions cut 1 base from V and 4 bases from J, with 8 bases between. The CDR3 here is CASSLDGQYNSPLHF. The CDR3 nucleotides read TGTGCCAGCAGCTTAGATGGACAGTATAATTCACCCCTCCACTTT.

A remark on this clonotype: Possible read error: a much larger clone is one base away. The rearrangement links TRBV3-1 to TRBJ2-7, with D unresolved. The germline V gene encodes CDR1 LGHDT and CDR2 YNNKEL (reference sequence). V was clipped by 2 bases and J by 5 bases, with 13 bases between them. This CDR3 region has 14 residues. The CDR3 sequence is CASSQLASGDEQYF. CDR3 sequence (DNA): TGTGCCAGCAGCCAATTAGCTTCTGGCGACGAGCAGTACTTC.

Note on this clonotype: This could be a read error, since a much larger clone is one nucleotide away. The chain links TRBV6-1 to TRBJ1-1; D call uncertain. The germline V gene has CDR1 MNHNS and CDR2 SASEGT. This CDR3 contains 15 residues. Between the trimmed V and J ends, which lost 7 bases and 0 bases, there was a span of 15 bases. This CDR3 is CASTYSGRLNTEAFF. CDR3 sequence (DNA): TGTGCCAGCACCTACTCAGGCAGATTGAACACTGAAGCTTTCTTT.

The table lists this clonotype with many counts. The CDR3 protein is CASSQLGSSQETQYF. CDR3 sequence (DNA): TGTGCCAGCAGCCAACTAGGAAGTAGCCAAGAGACCCAGTACTTC. This rearrangement joins TRBV14 to TRBJ2-5, with D unresolved. The CDR3 consists of 15 residues. CDR1 and CDR2 from the germline V gene are SGHDN and FVKESK. Trimming removed 2 bases at V and 1 base at J, with 11 bases between.

Concerning this clonotype itself: One base separates it from a far larger clone, so it is likely a read error. The rearrangement uses TRBV5-5 and TRBJ1-1; no reliable D call. CDR3 length equals 12 residues. The V gene lost 4 bases and the J gene lost 6 bases, with 10 bases spanning the gap. Germline values: CDR1 SGHKS, CDR2 YYEKEE (reference sequence). The CDR3 is CASSQVGSEAFF. The CDR3 nucleotides are TGTGCCAGCAGCCAGGTGGGCTCTGAAGCTTTCTTT.